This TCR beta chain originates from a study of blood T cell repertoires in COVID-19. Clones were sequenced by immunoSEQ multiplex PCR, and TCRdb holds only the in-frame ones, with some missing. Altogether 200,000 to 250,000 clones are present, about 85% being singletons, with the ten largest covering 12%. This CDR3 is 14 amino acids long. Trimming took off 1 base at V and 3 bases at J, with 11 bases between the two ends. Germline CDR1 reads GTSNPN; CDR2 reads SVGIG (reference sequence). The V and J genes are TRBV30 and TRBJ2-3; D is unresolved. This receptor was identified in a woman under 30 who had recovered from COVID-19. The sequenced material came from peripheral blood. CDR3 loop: CAWSGLRTTDTQYF. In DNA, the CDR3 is TGTGCCTGGAGTGGCCTCCGAACTACAGATACGCAGTATTTT. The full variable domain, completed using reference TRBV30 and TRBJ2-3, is SQTIHQWPATLVQPVGSPLSLECTVEGTSNPNLYWYRQAAGRGLQLLFYSVGIGQISSEVPQNLSASRPQDRQFILSSKKLLLSDSGFYLCAWSGLRTTDTQYFGPGTRLTVL.